The present entry profiles one T cell receptor (beta chain) with its context. The sample originates from a study of cytomegalovirus exposure and HLA in healthy donors. V dropped 1 base and J dropped 3 bases, with 9 bases sitting between them. Germline values: CDR1 SQVTM, CDR2 ANQGSEA. The CDR3 has 13 amino acids. Here immunoSEQ multiplex PCR was the method, and the copy in TCRdb shows in-frame clones only, minus some. This table has about 75,000 clones, around four fifths appearing once. Material for sequencing was PBMCs. The gene calls are TRBV29-1 and TRBJ1-1; unclear D gene. The TCR was taken from a young man in good health and CMV-seronegative. CDR3 in amino acids: CSVEVTADTEAFF. The CDR3 region has the DNA TGCAGCGTTGAAGTAACAGCCGACACTGAAGCTTTCTTT. The variable domain in full, with the rest retrieved from reference TRBV29-1 and TRBJ1-1, is SAVISQKPSRDICQRGTSLTIQCQVDSQVTMMFWYRQQPGQSLTLIATANQGSEATYESGFVIDKFPISRPNLTFSTLTVSNMSPEDSSIYLCSVEVTADTEAFFGQGTRLTVV.